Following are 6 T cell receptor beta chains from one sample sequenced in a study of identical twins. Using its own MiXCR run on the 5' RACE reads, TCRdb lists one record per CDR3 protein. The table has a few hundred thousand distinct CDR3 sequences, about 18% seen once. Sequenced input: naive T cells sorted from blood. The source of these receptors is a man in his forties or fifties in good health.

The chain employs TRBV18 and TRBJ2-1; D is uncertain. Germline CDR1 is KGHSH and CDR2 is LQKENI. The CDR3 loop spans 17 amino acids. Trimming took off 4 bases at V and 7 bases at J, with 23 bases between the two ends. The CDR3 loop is CASSLPTTRPGRNEQFF. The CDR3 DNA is TGTGCCAGCTCACTACCGACGACAAGGCCTGGGCGGAATGAGCAGTTCTTC.

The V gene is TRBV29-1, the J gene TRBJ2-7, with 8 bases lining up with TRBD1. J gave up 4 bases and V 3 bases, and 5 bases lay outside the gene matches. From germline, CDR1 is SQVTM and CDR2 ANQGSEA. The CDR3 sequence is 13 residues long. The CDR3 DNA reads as TGCAGCGTTGAGTGGACAGGGACTTACGAGCAGTACTTC. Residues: CSVEWTGTYEQYF.

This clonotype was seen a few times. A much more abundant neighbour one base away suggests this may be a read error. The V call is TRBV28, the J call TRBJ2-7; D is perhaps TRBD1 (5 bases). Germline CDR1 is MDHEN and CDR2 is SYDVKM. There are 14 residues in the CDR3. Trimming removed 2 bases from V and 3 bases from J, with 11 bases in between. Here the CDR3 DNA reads TGTGCCAGCAGTTTAGGCAGGGCGGTCTACGAGCAGTACTTC. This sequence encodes CASSLGRAVYEQYF.

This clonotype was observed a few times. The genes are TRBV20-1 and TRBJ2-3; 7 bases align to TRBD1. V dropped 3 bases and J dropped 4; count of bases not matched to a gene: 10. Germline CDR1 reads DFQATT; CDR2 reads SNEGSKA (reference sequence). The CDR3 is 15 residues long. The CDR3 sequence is CSARAGTASSDTQYF. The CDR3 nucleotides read TGCAGTGCTAGGGCCGGGACAGCGTCTTCAGATACGCAGTATTTT.

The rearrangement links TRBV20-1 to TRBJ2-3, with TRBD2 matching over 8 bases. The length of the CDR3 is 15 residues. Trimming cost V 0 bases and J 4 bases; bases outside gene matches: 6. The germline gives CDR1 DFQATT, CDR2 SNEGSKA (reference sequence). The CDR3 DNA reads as TGCAGTGCTAGAGATAATAGCGGGATAGCAGATACGCAGTATTTT. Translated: CSARDNSGIADTQYF.

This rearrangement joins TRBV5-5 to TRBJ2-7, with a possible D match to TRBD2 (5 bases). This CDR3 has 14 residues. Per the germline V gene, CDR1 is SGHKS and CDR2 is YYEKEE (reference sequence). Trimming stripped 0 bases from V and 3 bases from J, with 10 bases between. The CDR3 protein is CASSLELASYEQYF. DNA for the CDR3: TGTGCCAGCAGCTTGGAATTAGCGAGCTACGAGCAGTACTTC.